This TCR beta chain was captured in a study of blood T cell repertoires in COVID-19. Study overall: Donors in the United States, Italy and Spain gave samples during acute or convalescent COVID-19. Sample material is recorded as cDNA or gDNA derived from T cells, B-cell-depleted T cells, or PBMCs.

This CDR3 spans 14 amino acids. V lost 4 bases and J 4 bases, leaving 13 bases between the germline ends. CDR1 and CDR2 from the germline V gene are LGHDT and YNNKEL (reference sequence). Original data processing: Reference gene primer amplification gave estimated nucleated cell counts. Assay used: immunoSEQ multiplex PCR; TCRdb lists only in-frame clones, some missing. The V and J calls and clone size come from that table; D and trimming were worked out from the DNA. The table has 50,000 to 75,000 clones, around 73% seen once. The clonotype was recovered from a man aged 60 to 69 with COVID-19, enrolled during active disease. The sequenced material came from peripheral blood. The rearrangement uses TRBV3-1 (or the pseudogene TRBV3-2) and TRBJ1-2; D gene ambiguous. CDR3 DNA: TGTGCCAGCAGCCCGTTTTCGGTTGGCTATGGCTACACCTTC. Protein: CASSPFSVGYGYTF.